The 7 T cell receptor beta chains listed next were all sequenced from one sample in a study of identical twins. TCRdb redid the calling of the 5' RACE reads with MiXCR, one entry per CDR3 protein. The sample carries roughly 500,000 distinct CDR3 sequences, around 20% recorded once. The sample was also linked to a second study, of T cells expressing NK-cell markers.

The sample comprised CD4+ T cells sorted from blood. These receptors came from a woman under 30 in good health.

This sequence joins TRBV7-9 and TRBJ2-5, with a possible D match to TRBD2 (5 bases). Trimming left V 4 bases short and J 1 base short, with 13 bases between. The CDR3 runs 15 residues. Germline loops: CDR1 SEHNR, CDR2 FQNEAQ (reference sequence). CDR3 coding DNA: TGTGCCAGCAGCTCGGGCCGACGGGGCCAAGAGACCCAGTACTTC. This translates into CASSSGRRGQETQYF.

The sample holds a few counts of this clonotype. The chain is built from TRBV20-1 and TRBJ2-7; no clear D. Looked up from germline, CDR1 is DFQATT and CDR2 is SNEGSKA (reference sequence). V was trimmed by 6 bases and J by 2 bases, leaving 11 bases between them. CDR3 length: 12 amino acids. CDR3 sequence (DNA): TGCAGTGCCCGGAGTCCCCCCTACGAGCAGTACTTC. It encodes CSARSPPYEQYF.

There are a few counts of this clonotype. The rearrangement links TRBV12-3 or TRBV12-4 to TRBJ1-2; 7 positions agree with TRBD1. V trimming: 7 bases; J trimming: 5 bases; junction bases outside the gene matches: 13. The CDR3 is 15 residues long. The CDR3 here is CASTPRAGGRYGYTF. Here the CDR3 DNA reads TGTGCCAGCACCCCTAGGGCAGGGGGTAGGTATGGCTACACCTTC.

The chain recombines TRBV30 with TRBJ2-5; maybe TRBD1 (6 bases). Germline values: CDR1 GTSNPN, CDR2 SVGIG (reference sequence). The germline V and J ends were trimmed by 4 bases and 1 base, with 10 bases remaining between them. This CDR3 is 13 amino acids long. CDR3 bases: TGTGCCTGGAATGGACAGACCCAAGAGACCCAGTACTTC. Translation: CAWNGQTQETQYF. Full variable domain (rest looked up from reference TRBV30 and TRBJ2-5): SQTIHQWPATLVQPVGSPLSLECTVEGTSNPNLYWYRQAAGRGLQLLFYSVGIGQISSEVPQNLSASRPQDRQFILSSKKLLLSDSGFYLCAWNGQTQETQYFGPGTRLLVL.

The chain has TRBV2 and TRBJ1-1, with no clear D. V was pared by 10 bases and J by 1 base, with 13 bases between. Germline V gene data show CDR1 as SNHLY and CDR2 as FYNNEI. The CDR3 is made up of 13 amino acids. The CDR3 DNA reads as TGTGCCATGCGTCAGGACGCGAACACTGAAGCTTTCTTT. This translates into CAMRQDANTEAFF.

The chain employs TRBV4-3 and TRBJ2-2, with TRBD2 identical over 11 bases. J lost 4 bases, V lost 1 base, and 11 bases had no gene match. Germline values: CDR1 LGHNA, CDR2 YSLEER. CDR3 size: 19 residues. The CDR3 region is CASSQGSLAGGPGTGELFF. The CDR3 bases are TGCGCCAGCAGCCAAGGCTCCCTAGCGGGAGGACCGGGCACCGGGGAGCTGTTTTTT.

The chain is built from TRBV12-3 or TRBV12-4 and TRBJ2-1, with 8 positions matching TRBD2. This CDR3 is 17 amino acids long. Losses at the gene ends were 3 bases for V and 9 bases for J; bases not matched to a gene: 16. The CDR3 protein is CASSLTSGAGVWGEQFF. CDR3 sequence (DNA): TGTGCCAGCAGTTTGACTTCCGGAGCGGGAGTATGGGGTGAGCAGTTCTTC.